The 3 T cell receptor beta chains listed next were all sequenced from one sample in a study of T-cell reconstitution after alpha-beta-depleted transplantation in children. Unique molecular identifiers were used to barcode this TCRbeta library. TCRdb re-called the PCR reads through MiXCR, storing one row per CDR3 protein. The top ten clones hold about 9.5% of a sample with approximately 270,000 distinct CDR3 sequences, about a tenth of them seen once. Sequenced here: PBMCs from the stem cell graft donor, sampled from the stem cell graft. These receptors were taken from a human donor who donated a stem cell graft to a child with SCID.

This clonotype was seen only a few times. The J gene is TRBJ1-1, the V gene TRBV7-3, with a weak D call TRBD1 (5 bases). The CDR3 totals 13 residues. The ends were cut back, 2 bases at V and 6 bases at J, with 10 bases in the middle. CDR1 is SGHTA, CDR2 FQGTGA, per germline. This CDR3 reads CASSLGGFAEAFF. CDR3 sequence (DNA): TGTGCCAGCAGCTTAGGGGGATTTGCTGAAGCTTTCTTT. The full variable domain, its missing parts supplied by reference TRBV7-3 and TRBJ1-1, is GAGVSQTPSNKVTEKGKYVELRCDPISGHTALYWYRQSLGQGPEFLIYFQGTGAADDSGLPNDRFFAVRPEGSVSTLKIQRTERGDSAVYLCASSLGGFAEAFFGQGTRLTVV.

The chain combines TRBV4-1 with TRBJ1-5; D is undetermined. CDR3 length: 16 residues. Germline V lookup: CDR1 MGHRA, CDR2 YSYEKL. Trimming took off 5 bases at V and 9 bases at J, with 23 bases between the two ends. The CDR3 nucleotides read TGCGCCAGCAGCTCCCGGGAGCAGGCACAATCAACGCCCCAGCATTTT. Translation gives CASSSREQAQSTPQHF.

The genes are TRBV12-3 or TRBV12-4 and TRBJ2-1; 7 bases agree with TRBD1. V lost 1 base to trimming and J lost 10 bases; unmatched junction nucleotides: 1. The CDR3 loop spans 12 amino acids. The CDR3 bases are TGTGCCAGCAGTTTAGGGGACAGAGAGCAGTTCTTC. Encoded protein: CASSLGDREQFF.